The rows below give T cell receptor beta chains drawn from one sample of a study of human T cells and chemical hapten exposure. In TCRdb, the RACE reads were re-called with MiXCR into one record per CDR3 protein. The repertoire consists of roughly 360,000 distinct CDR3 sequences, with roughly 4.8% occurring once and the leading ten covering under 2.5%. Sample: whole blood, taken in connection with sensitization to the hapten diphenylcyclopropenone (DPC). The receptors derive from a woman between 50 and 59 years old with alopecia areata. Some clones in this sample may be carry-over from other donors' samples. Each CDR3 is given with its conserved first and last residue. D genes are given only for firm matches. Clone size, where shown, is once, few, many, or a class for clones that have expanded.

cdr3_aa: CSVTPTGPGPPYF
cdr3_nt: TGCAGCGTTACTCCCACAGGGCCGGGGCCCCCGTACTTC
j_call: TRBJ2-5
clone_size: NA
d_call: NA
v_call: TRBV29-1

cdr3_aa: CSVEELEGMSGYNEQFF
cdr3_nt: TGCAGCGTTGAAGAATTGGAGGGGATGTCGGGATACAATGAGCAGTTCTTC
j_call: TRBJ2-1
clone_size: NA
d_call: NA
v_call: TRBV29-1

cdr3_aa: CASSQDQQSGANVLTF
cdr3_nt: TGTGCCAGCAGCCAAGATCAACAGTCTGGGGCCAACGTCCTGACTTTC
j_call: TRBJ2-6
clone_size: NA
d_call: NA
v_call: TRBV3-1

cdr3_aa: CASSHTGGNTEAFF
cdr3_nt: TGTGCCAGCAGCCATACAGGGGGCAACACTGAAGCTTTCTTT
j_call: TRBJ1-1
clone_size: NA
d_call: TRBD1
v_call: TRBV3-1

cdr3_aa: CASSSIRGGSSTDTQYF
cdr3_nt: TGTGCCAGCAGCTCCATCAGAGGGGGATCCAGCACAGATACGCAGTATTTT
j_call: TRBJ2-3
clone_size: few
d_call: NA
v_call: TRBV7-9

cdr3_aa: CATSREGTGVSPLHF
cdr3_nt: TGTGCCACCAGCAGAGAAGGGACAGGGGTCTCACCCCTCCACTTT
j_call: TRBJ1-6
clone_size: few
d_call: TRBD1
v_call: TRBV15

cdr3_aa: CATGPDTRSEAFF
cdr3_nt: TGTGCCACCGGCCCCGACACACGAAGTGAAGCTTTCTTT
j_call: TRBJ1-1
clone_size: many
d_call: NA
v_call: TRBV12-3/TRBV12-4

cdr3_aa: CATSDFKPDTQYF
cdr3_nt: TGTGCCACCAGTGATTTTAAGCCAGATACGCAGTATTTT
j_call: TRBJ2-3
clone_size: many
d_call: NA
v_call: TRBV24-1

cdr3_aa: CASSLAAQPQHF
cdr3_nt: TGTGCCAGCAGCTTAGCGGCTCAGCCCCAGCATTTT
j_call: TRBJ1-5
clone_size: few
d_call: NA
v_call: TRBV7-2

cdr3_aa: CASSRAGGYSTDTQYF
cdr3_nt: TGTGCCAGCAGCCGGGCAGGGGGCTACAGCACAGATACGCAGTATTTT
j_call: TRBJ2-3
clone_size: many
d_call: TRBD1
v_call: TRBV7-9

cdr3_aa: CASSLGAGGLYNEQFF
cdr3_nt: TGTGCCAGCAGCTTAGGGGCGGGAGGCCTTTACAATGAGCAGTTCTTC
j_call: TRBJ2-1
clone_size: many
d_call: TRBD2
v_call: TRBV13

cdr3_aa: CASRGSTYEQYF
cdr3_nt: TGTGCCAGCAGAGGCAGCACCTACGAGCAGTACTTC
j_call: TRBJ2-7
clone_size: few
d_call: NA
v_call: TRBV6-1

cdr3_aa: CASSLQGLYNEQFF
cdr3_nt: TGTGCCAGCAGCTTACAGGGACTATACAATGAGCAGTTCTTC
j_call: TRBJ2-1
clone_size: many
d_call: TRBD2
v_call: TRBV7-9

cdr3_aa: CASSYGQVPYGYTF
cdr3_nt: TGCGCCAGCAGCTACGGACAGGTTCCCTATGGCTACACCTTC
j_call: TRBJ1-2
clone_size: few
d_call: TRBD1
v_call: TRBV4-1

cdr3_aa: CASSNNEKLFF
cdr3_nt: TGTGCCAGCAGTAATAATGAAAAACTGTTTTTT
j_call: TRBJ1-4
clone_size: many
d_call: NA
v_call: TRBV28

cdr3_aa: CSVEASGDRGNEQFF
cdr3_nt: TGCAGCGTTGAAGCCTCCGGGGACAGGGGCAATGAGCAGTTCTTC
j_call: TRBJ2-1
clone_size: NA
d_call: TRBD1
v_call: TRBV29-1

cdr3_aa: CASSQIPDSEQFF
cdr3_nt: TGTGCCAGCAGCCAAATTCCGGACAGTGAGCAGTTCTTC
j_call: TRBJ2-1
clone_size: many
d_call: NA
v_call: TRBV3-1

cdr3_aa: CASRLSSSYNSPLHF
cdr3_nt: TGTGCCAGCAGGTTAAGCAGCTCCTATAATTCACCCCTCCACTTT
j_call: TRBJ1-6
clone_size: few
d_call: NA
v_call: TRBV2

cdr3_aa: CASSPGAGVFGNQPQHF
cdr3_nt: TGTGCCAGCAGTCCCGGGGCCGGCGTTTTCGGCAATCAGCCCCAGCATTTT
j_call: TRBJ1-5
clone_size: NA
d_call: NA
v_call: TRBV27

cdr3_aa: CASGPMGNPTEAFF
cdr3_nt: TGTGCCAGCGGACCGATGGGAAACCCCACTGAAGCTTTCTTT
j_call: TRBJ1-1
clone_size: NA
d_call: NA
v_call: TRBV7-2

cdr3_aa: CSAPTSGRWADTQYF
cdr3_nt: TGCAGTGCCCCCACTAGCGGGAGATGGGCAGATACGCAGTATTTT
j_call: TRBJ2-3
clone_size: few
d_call: TRBD2
v_call: TRBV20-1

cdr3_aa: CASTWGGTNEKLFF
cdr3_nt: TGTGCCAGCACCTGGGGCGGGACTAATGAAAAACTGTTTTTT
j_call: TRBJ1-4
clone_size: NA
d_call: NA
v_call: TRBV12-3/TRBV12-4

cdr3_aa: CASSLAGPIFEAFF
cdr3_nt: TGTGCCAGCAGCTTAGCGGGACCGATCTTTGAAGCTTTCTTT
j_call: TRBJ1-1
clone_size: few
d_call: NA
v_call: TRBV7-9

cdr3_aa: CASSLSGQGAGNTEAFF
cdr3_nt: TGTGCCAGCAGTTTATCGGGACAGGGGGCAGGAAACACTGAAGCTTTCTTT
j_call: TRBJ1-1
clone_size: many
d_call: TRBD1
v_call: TRBV28

cdr3_aa: CASSPAGQSYRNTEAFF
cdr3_nt: TGTGCCAGCTCACCAGCTGGACAGAGCTATAGAAACACTGAAGCTTTCTTT
j_call: TRBJ1-1
clone_size: many
d_call: NA
v_call: TRBV18

cdr3_aa: CASSFPGSGSAEAFF
cdr3_nt: TGTGCCAGCAGTTTTCCGGGATCCGGTAGCGCTGAAGCTTTCTTT
j_call: TRBJ1-1
clone_size: few
d_call: NA
v_call: TRBV6-6

cdr3_aa: CSAIGDSWYSYEQYF
cdr3_nt: TGCAGTGCCATCGGGGACAGCTGGTACTCCTACGAGCAGTACTTC
j_call: TRBJ2-7
clone_size: NA
d_call: TRBD1
v_call: TRBV20-1

cdr3_aa: CATSEQQNYYEQYF
cdr3_nt: TGTGCCACCAGTGAACAACAGAACTACTACGAGCAGTACTTC
j_call: TRBJ2-7
clone_size: many
d_call: NA
v_call: TRBV24-1

cdr3_aa: CSVEGGQGVKGYTF
cdr3_nt: TGCAGCGTTGAAGGGGGACAGGGCGTTAAAGGCTACACCTTC
j_call: TRBJ1-2
clone_size: few
d_call: TRBD1
v_call: TRBV29-1

cdr3_aa: CSVGTSGRAQETQYF
cdr3_nt: TGCAGTGTAGGGACTAGCGGGAGGGCCCAAGAGACCCAGTACTTC
j_call: TRBJ2-5
clone_size: many
d_call: TRBD2
v_call: TRBV20-1

cdr3_aa: CASSLSLQGGVGSTDTQYF
cdr3_nt: TGCGCCAGCAGCTTGTCTCTTCAGGGGGGAGTGGGGAGCACAGATACGCAGTATTTT
j_call: TRBJ2-3
clone_size: NA
d_call: NA
v_call: TRBV5-1

cdr3_aa: CASSSEQGAGEKLFF
cdr3_nt: TGCGCCAGCAGCTCAGAGCAGGGGGCAGGCGAAAAACTGTTTTTT
j_call: TRBJ1-4
clone_size: NA
d_call: TRBD1
v_call: TRBV5-1

cdr3_aa: CSVEEWRGNEQFF
cdr3_nt: TGCAGCGTTGAAGAATGGCGGGGAAATGAGCAGTTCTTC
j_call: TRBJ2-1
clone_size: many
d_call: NA
v_call: TRBV29-1

cdr3_aa: CASSLSRDNQPQHF
cdr3_nt: TGTGCCAGCAGCTTGTCCAGGGACAATCAGCCCCAGCATTTT
j_call: TRBJ1-5
clone_size: many
d_call: NA
v_call: TRBV5-5

cdr3_aa: CASSQDGGGTDTQYF
cdr3_nt: TGCGCCAGCAGCCAAGATGGGGGTGGCACAGATACGCAGTATTTT
j_call: TRBJ2-3
clone_size: many
d_call: NA
v_call: TRBV4-1

cdr3_aa: CASSEAAGAGEQFF
cdr3_nt: TGTGCCAGCAGTGAAGCCGCGGGGGCAGGGGAGCAGTTCTTC
j_call: TRBJ2-1
clone_size: NA
d_call: NA
v_call: TRBV6-1

cdr3_aa: CASSRRTGQTGANVLTF
cdr3_nt: TGTGCCAGCAGCCGGAGGACAGGGCAAACTGGGGCCAACGTCCTGACTTTC
j_call: TRBJ2-6
clone_size: many
d_call: TRBD1
v_call: TRBV28

cdr3_aa: CASSPRLADTQYF
cdr3_nt: TGTGCCAGCAGCCCCCGGCTGGCAGATACGCAGTATTTT
j_call: TRBJ2-3
clone_size: many
d_call: NA
v_call: TRBV6-2/TRBV6-3

cdr3_aa: CATSDLRQGSVASGELFF
cdr3_nt: TGTGCCACCAGTGATTTGCGGCAGGGGAGTGTAGCGTCCGGGGAGCTGTTTTTT
j_call: TRBJ2-2
clone_size: many
d_call: NA
v_call: TRBV24-1

cdr3_aa: CASSPALGAGGYNEQFF
cdr3_nt: TGTGCCAGCTCACCCGCCCTCGGAGCGGGGGGATACAATGAGCAGTTCTTC
j_call: TRBJ2-1
clone_size: NA
d_call: TRBD2
v_call: TRBV18

cdr3_aa: CASSLNRGQYEQYF
cdr3_nt: TGTGCCAGCAGTTTGAACAGGGGGCAATACGAGCAGTACTTC
j_call: TRBJ2-7
clone_size: NA
d_call: TRBD1
v_call: TRBV28

cdr3_aa: CASSLDRGANYGYTF
cdr3_nt: TGTGCCAGCAGTTTAGACAGGGGAGCTAACTATGGCTACACCTTC
j_call: TRBJ1-2
clone_size: few
d_call: TRBD1
v_call: TRBV12-3/TRBV12-4

cdr3_aa: CASSSGQGAYEQYF
cdr3_nt: TGTGCCAGCAGCTCTGGACAGGGGGCCTACGAGCAGTACTTC
j_call: TRBJ2-7
clone_size: many
d_call: TRBD1
v_call: TRBV5-1

cdr3_aa: CASSTLPGQLKETQYF
cdr3_nt: TGTGCCAGCAGTACCTTACCGGGACAGTTAAAAGAGACCCAGTACTTC
j_call: TRBJ2-5
clone_size: many
d_call: TRBD1
v_call: TRBV6-5

cdr3_aa: CASSPGTGYSGYTF
cdr3_nt: TGTGCCAGCAGTCCCGGGACAGGGTATTCTGGCTACACCTTC
j_call: TRBJ1-2
clone_size: many
d_call: TRBD1
v_call: TRBV27

cdr3_aa: CASSLGQGTAYEQYF
cdr3_nt: TGTGCCAGCAGCTTGGGACAGGGGACAGCTTACGAGCAGTACTTC
j_call: TRBJ2-7
clone_size: many
d_call: TRBD1
v_call: TRBV7-6

cdr3_aa: CASSLGPTGDEQYF
cdr3_nt: TGTGCCAGCAGCTTAGGCCCCACAGGGGACGAGCAGTACTTC
j_call: TRBJ2-7
clone_size: many
d_call: TRBD1
v_call: TRBV11-2

cdr3_aa: CASSRDSMYTEAFF
cdr3_nt: TGCGCCAGCAGTCGGGACAGTATGTACACTGAAGCTTTCTTT
j_call: TRBJ1-1
clone_size: NA
d_call: TRBD1
v_call: TRBV10-2

cdr3_aa: CASETGTETQYF
cdr3_nt: TGTGCCAGTGAGACAGGGACGGAGACCCAGTACTTC
j_call: TRBJ2-5
clone_size: NA
d_call: TRBD1
v_call: TRBV11-2

cdr3_aa: CASSYRGGEKLFF
cdr3_nt: TGTGCCAGCAGTTACAGGGGTGGGGAAAAACTGTTTTTT
j_call: TRBJ1-4
clone_size: many
d_call: NA
v_call: TRBV6-5

cdr3_aa: CAISARGEQYF
cdr3_nt: TGTGCCATCAGCGCCCGGGGTGAGCAGTACTTC
j_call: TRBJ2-7
clone_size: NA
d_call: NA
v_call: TRBV10-3

cdr3_aa: CASRVTGGGTEAFF
cdr3_nt: TGTGCCAGCAGGGTGACAGGTGGGGGGACTGAAGCTTTCTTT
j_call: TRBJ1-1
clone_size: many
d_call: NA
v_call: TRBV2

cdr3_aa: CSARDMRVPVTAQYF
cdr3_nt: TGCAGTGCTAGAGACATGAGGGTGCCCGTTACGGCGCAGTATTTT
j_call: TRBJ2-3
clone_size: few
d_call: NA
v_call: TRBV20-1